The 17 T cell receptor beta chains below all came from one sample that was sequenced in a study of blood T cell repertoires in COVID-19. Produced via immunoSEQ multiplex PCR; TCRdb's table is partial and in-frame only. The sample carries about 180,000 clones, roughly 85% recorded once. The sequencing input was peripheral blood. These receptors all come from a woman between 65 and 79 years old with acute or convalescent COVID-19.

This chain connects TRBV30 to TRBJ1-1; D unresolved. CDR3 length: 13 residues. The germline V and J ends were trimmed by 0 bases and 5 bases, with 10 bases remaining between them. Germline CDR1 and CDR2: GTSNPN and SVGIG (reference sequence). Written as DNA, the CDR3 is TGTGCCTGGAGTGTACAAAGCGGGACTGAAGCTTTCTTT. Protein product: CAWSVQSGTEAFF. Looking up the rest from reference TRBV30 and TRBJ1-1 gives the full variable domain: SQTIHQWPATLVQPVGSPLSLECTVEGTSNPNLYWYRQAAGRGLQLLFYSVGIGQISSEVPQNLSASRPQDRQFILSSKKLLLSDSGFYLCAWSVQSGTEAFFGQGTRLTVV.

CDR3 region: CASSPDSLNTEAFF. In DNA, the CDR3 is TGTGCCAGCAGCCCCGACAGTCTGAACACTGAAGCTTTCTTT. The chain combines TRBV7-9 with TRBJ1-1; maybe TRBD1 (5 bases). V gave up 5 bases and J gave up 0 bases, with 10 bases separating them. This CDR3 has 14 amino acids. Germline V gives CDR1 SEHNR, CDR2 FQNEAQ (reference sequence). The whole variable domain, filled in from reference TRBV7-9 and TRBJ1-1, reads DTGVSQNPRHKITKRGQNVTFRCDPISEHNRLYWYRQTLGQGPEFLTYFQNEAQLEKSRLLSDRFSAERPKGSFSTLEIQRTEQGDSAMYLCASSPDSLNTEAFFGQGTRLTVV.

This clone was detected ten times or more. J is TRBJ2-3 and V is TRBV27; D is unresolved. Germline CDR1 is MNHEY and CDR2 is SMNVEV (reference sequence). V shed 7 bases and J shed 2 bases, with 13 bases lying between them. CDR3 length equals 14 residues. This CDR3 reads CASTPQYDTDTQYF. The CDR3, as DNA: TGTGCCAGCACCCCGCAGTATGACACAGATACGCAGTATTTT.

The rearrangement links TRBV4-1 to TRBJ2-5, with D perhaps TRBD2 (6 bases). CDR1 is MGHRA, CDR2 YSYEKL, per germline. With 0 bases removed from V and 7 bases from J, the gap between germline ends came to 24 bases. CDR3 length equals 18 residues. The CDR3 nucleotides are TGCGCCAGCAGCCAAGATTTTGAGGAGGGGTGGGGGTTTGTGACCCAGTACTTC. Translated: CASSQDFEEGWGFVTQYF.

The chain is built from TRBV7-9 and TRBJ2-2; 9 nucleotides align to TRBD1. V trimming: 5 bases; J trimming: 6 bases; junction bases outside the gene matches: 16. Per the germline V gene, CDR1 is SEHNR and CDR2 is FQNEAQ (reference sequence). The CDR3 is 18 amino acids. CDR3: CASSPIFRDRDSSGELFF. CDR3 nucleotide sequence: TGTGCCAGCAGCCCGATTTTTCGGGACAGGGATTCCTCCGGGGAGCTGTTTTTT.

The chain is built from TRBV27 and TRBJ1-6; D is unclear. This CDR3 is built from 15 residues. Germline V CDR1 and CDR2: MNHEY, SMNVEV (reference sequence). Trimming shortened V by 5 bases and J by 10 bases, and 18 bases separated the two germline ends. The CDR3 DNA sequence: TGTGCCAGCAGTGAATTGGTCGGTTTGCGCTCACCCCTCCACTTT. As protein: CASSELVGLRSPLHF.

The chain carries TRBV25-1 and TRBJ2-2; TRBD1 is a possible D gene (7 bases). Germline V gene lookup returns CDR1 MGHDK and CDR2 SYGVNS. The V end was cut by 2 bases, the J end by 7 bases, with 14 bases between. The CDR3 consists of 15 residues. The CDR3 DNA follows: TGTGCCAGCAGTGAAAGACAGGGAGGAAACGGGGAGCTGTTTTTT. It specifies CASSERQGGNGELFF.

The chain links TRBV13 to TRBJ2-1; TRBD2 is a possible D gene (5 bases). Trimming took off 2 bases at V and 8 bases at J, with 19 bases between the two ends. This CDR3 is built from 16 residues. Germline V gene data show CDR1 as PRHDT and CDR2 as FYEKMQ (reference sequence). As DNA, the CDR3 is TGTGCCAGCAGCTTAAGTGTCGGGATACCTGGCTATGAGCAGTTCTTC. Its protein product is CASSLSVGIPGYEQFF.

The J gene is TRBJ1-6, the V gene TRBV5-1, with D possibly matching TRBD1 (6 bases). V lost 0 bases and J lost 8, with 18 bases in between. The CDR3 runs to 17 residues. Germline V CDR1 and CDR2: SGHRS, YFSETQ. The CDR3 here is CASSLAASAQGDSPLHF. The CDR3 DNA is TGCGCCAGCAGCTTGGCCGCTTCGGCACAGGGCGATTCACCCCTCCACTTT.

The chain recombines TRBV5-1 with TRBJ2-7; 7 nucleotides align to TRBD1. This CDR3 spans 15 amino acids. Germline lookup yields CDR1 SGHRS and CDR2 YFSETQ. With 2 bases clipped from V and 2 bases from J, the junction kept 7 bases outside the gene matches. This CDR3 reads CASSFIPGQTYEQYF. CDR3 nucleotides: TGCGCCAGCAGCTTCATACCGGGACAGACCTACGAGCAGTACTTC.

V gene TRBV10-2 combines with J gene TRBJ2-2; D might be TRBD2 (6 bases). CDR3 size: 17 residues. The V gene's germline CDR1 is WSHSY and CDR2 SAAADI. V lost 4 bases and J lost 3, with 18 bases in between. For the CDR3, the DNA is TGCGCCAGCAGTGTTATAATCTTTCGGGAGTACACCGGGGAGCTGTTTTTT. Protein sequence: CASSVIIFREYTGELFF.

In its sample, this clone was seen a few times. The CDR3 protein is CASSLDRRDEQYF. The CDR3 DNA follows: TGTGCCAGCAGCTTGGACAGGCGCGACGAGCAGTACTTC. The chain recombines TRBV5-6 with TRBJ2-7; perhaps TRBD1 as D (5 bases). Trimming took off 0 bases at V and 5 bases at J, with 9 bases between the two ends. This CDR3 region has 13 residues. Germline V gene sequence: CDR1 SGHDT, CDR2 YYEEEE.

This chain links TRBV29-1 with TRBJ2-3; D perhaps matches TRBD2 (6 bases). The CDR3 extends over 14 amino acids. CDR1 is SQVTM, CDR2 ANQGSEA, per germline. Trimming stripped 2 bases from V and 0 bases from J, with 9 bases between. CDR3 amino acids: CSVEWGTSTDTQYF. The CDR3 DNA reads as TGCAGCGTTGAATGGGGGACTAGCACAGATACGCAGTATTTT.

The CDR3 protein is CASSESDLGNTQYF. CDR3 nucleotide sequence: TGTGCCAGCAGTGAGAGCGATCTCGGAAATACGCAGTATTTT. The V and J genes are TRBV6-1 and TRBJ2-3; D unresolved. V lost 3 bases and J lost 7, with 14 bases in between. The CDR3 has 14 amino acids. Germline loops: CDR1 MNHNS, CDR2 SASEGT.

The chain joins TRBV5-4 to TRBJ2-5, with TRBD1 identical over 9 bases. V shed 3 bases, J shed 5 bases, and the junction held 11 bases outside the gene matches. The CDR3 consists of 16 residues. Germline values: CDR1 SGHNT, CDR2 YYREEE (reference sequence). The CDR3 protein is CASSSSGTGSRETQYF. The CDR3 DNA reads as TGTGCCAGCAGCTCATCCGGGACAGGGTCCCGGGAGACCCAGTACTTC.

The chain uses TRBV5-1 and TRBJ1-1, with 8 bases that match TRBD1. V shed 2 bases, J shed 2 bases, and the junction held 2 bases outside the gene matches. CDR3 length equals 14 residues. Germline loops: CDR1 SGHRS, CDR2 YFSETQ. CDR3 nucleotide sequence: TGCGCCAGCAGCTTCGGACAGGGAAACACTGAAGCTTTCTTT. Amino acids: CASSFGQGNTEAFF.

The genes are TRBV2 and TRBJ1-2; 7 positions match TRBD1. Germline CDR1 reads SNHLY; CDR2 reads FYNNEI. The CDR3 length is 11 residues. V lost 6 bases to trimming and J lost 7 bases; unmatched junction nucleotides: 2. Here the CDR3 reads CASRGQRGYTF. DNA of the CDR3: TGTGCCAGCAGGGGACAGCGTGGCTACACCTTC.